The clone carrying this T cell receptor beta chain showed up just a few times. What it binds is unknown. Germline CDR1 and CDR2: MNHNS and SASEGT. The CDR3 consists of 14 residues. V dropped 6 bases and J dropped 0; count of bases not matched to a gene: 4. Only in-frame clones appear in the TCRdb table, and some are missing; sequencing was by immunoSEQ multiplex PCR. The sample shows approximately 9,300 clones, approximately 79% of them seen only once. This entry comes from a study of immune evolution from preneoplasia to lung adenocarcinoma. Points from the study as a whole: T cell clonality was higher in KRAS-mutant than EGFR-mutant or wild-type nodules. Top clone frequencies peaked in normal lung, apparently declining through invasive adenocarcinoma.

The clonotype originates from a person aged 80 or over with lung adenocarcinoma. The V gene is TRBV6-1, the J gene TRBJ1-1, with 7 positions matching TRBD1. The sample consisted of FFPE lung adenocarcinoma in situ tissue. Written as DNA, the CDR3 is TGTGCCAGCAGCCTGACAGGGATGAACACTGAAGCTTTCTTT. Its translation: CASSLTGMNTEAFF.